This TCR beta chain comes out of a study of blood T cells in healthy people across ages. Across the study: T cells yielded about one barcoded beta molecule per two cells through template switching.

V gave up 0 bases and J gave up 6 bases, with 12 bases separating them. The CDR3 has 14 amino acids. The germline CDR1 and CDR2 sequences are DFQATT and SNEGSKA (reference sequence). Remarks on this clonotype: As yet, its antigen is unknown.

The use of a sample-barcoded 5' primer and a J-beta primer mix characterized a second PCR of roughly 7 to 11 cycles. All samples gave at least 3 million CDR3-containing paired-end reads. MiXCR, applied by TCRdb to the 5' RACE reads, yields one record per CDR3 protein. The sample lists approximately 730,000 distinct CDR3 sequences; about 42% were seen once. General observations from the study: The recorded TCR beta diversity per million T cells decreased in a roughly linear manner with age.

The source is a woman aged 60 to 75 in good health. The sample comprised blood. The chain links TRBV20-1 to TRBJ1-5; D gene uncertain. The CDR3, as DNA: TGCAGTGCTAGAGATACGGGGTCCGGTCAGCCCCAGCATTTT. Translating gives CSARDTGSGQPQHF.